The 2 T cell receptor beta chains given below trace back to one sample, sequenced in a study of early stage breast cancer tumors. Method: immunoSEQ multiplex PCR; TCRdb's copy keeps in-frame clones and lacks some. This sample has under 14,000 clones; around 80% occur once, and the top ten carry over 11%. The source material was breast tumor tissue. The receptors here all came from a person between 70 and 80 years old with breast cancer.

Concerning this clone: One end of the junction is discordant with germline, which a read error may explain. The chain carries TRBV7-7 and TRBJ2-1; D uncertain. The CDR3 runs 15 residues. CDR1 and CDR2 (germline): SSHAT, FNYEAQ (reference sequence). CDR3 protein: CASSAQPGSYNEQFF. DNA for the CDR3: TGTGCTAGCAGCGCCCAACCCGGCTCCTACAATGAGCAGTTCTTC.

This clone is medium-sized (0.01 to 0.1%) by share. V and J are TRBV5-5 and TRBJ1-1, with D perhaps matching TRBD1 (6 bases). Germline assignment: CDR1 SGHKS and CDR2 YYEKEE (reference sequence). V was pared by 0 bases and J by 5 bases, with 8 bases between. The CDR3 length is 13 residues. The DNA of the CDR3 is TGTGCCAGCAGCTTGGTGGGGGCAACTGAAGCTTTCTTT. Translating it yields CASSLVGATEAFF.